This TCR beta chain was retrieved from a study of blood T cell repertoires in COVID-19. The CDR3 has 15 amino acids. Germline values: CDR1 MDHEN, CDR2 SYDVKM. V lost 6 bases to trimming and J lost 1 base; unmatched junction nucleotides: 8. The table came from immunoSEQ multiplex PCR; TCRdb's copy has only in-frame clones and leaves some out. Of tens of thousands of clones in the sample, over 80% are singletons; the top ten hold 5% to 7.5%. The rearrangement joins TRBV28 to TRBJ2-7, with 8 positions matching TRBD2. Sequencing was performed on peripheral blood. The TCR comes from a woman between 45 and 65 years old with acute or convalescent COVID-19. This CDR3 reads CASSLARGGSYEQYF. Written as DNA, the CDR3 is TGTGCCAGCAGCCTGGCCCGGGGGGGGTCCTACGAGCAGTACTTC.